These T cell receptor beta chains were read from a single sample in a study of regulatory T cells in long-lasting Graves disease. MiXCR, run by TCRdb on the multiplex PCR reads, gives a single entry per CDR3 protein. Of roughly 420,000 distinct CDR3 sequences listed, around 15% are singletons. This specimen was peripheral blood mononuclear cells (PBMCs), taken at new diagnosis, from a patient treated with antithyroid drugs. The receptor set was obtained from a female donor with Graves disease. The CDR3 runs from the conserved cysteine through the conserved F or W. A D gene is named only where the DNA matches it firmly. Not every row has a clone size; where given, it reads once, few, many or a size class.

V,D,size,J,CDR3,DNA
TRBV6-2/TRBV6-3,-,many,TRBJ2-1,CASSYMIWAEQFF,TGTGCCAGCAGTTATATGATTTGGGCGGAGCAGTTCTTC
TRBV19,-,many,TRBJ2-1,CASSEWTAYNEQFF,TGTGCCAGTAGTGAGTGGACAGCCTACAATGAGCAGTTCTTC
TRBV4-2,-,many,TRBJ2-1,CASSQGGDFGGGEFF,TGTGCCAGCAGCCAAGGCGGGGACTTTGGAGGTGGGGAGTTCTTC
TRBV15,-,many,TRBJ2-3,CATSRDVRGDTQYF,TGTGCCACCAGCAGAGATGTCCGGGGAGATACGCAGTATTTT
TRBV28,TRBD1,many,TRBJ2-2,CASSPSGTAYTGELFF,TGTGCCAGCAGTCCATCCGGGACAGCCTACACCGGGGAGCTGTTTTTT
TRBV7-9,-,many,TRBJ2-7,CATGGTELYEQYF,TGTGCCACCGGCGGGACAGAGCTCTACGAGCAGTACTTC
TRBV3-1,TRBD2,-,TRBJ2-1,CASSHSGEQFF,TGTGCCAGCAGCCATAGCGGGGAGCAGTTCTTC
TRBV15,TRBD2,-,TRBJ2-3,CATSRRSGESTDTQYF,TGTGCCACCAGCAGACGTAGCGGGGAATCCACAGATACGCAGTATTTT
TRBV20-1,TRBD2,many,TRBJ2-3,CSAGGGLSTDTQYF,TGCAGTGCTGGGGGGGGACTAAGCACAGATACGCAGTATTTT
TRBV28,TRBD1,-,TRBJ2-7,CASSLTGGEVYEQYF,TGTGCCAGCAGTTTGACAGGGGGCGAGGTATACGAGCAGTACTTC
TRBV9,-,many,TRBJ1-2,CASSATAYGYTF,TGTGCCAGCAGCGCAACAGCTTATGGCTACACCTTC
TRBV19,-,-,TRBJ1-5,CASSHRGAQHF,TGTGCCAGTAGCCACCGGGGGGCCCAGCATTTT
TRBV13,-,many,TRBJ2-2,CASSSRKETGELFF,TGTGCCAGCAGCTCGAGAAAGGAAACCGGGGAGCTGTTTTTT
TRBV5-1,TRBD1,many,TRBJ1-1,CASSKWDRTENTEAFF,TGCGCCAGCAGCAAATGGGACAGAACGGAGAACACTGAAGCTTTCTTT
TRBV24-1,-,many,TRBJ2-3,CATSDKAGPITDTQYF,TGTGCCACCAGTGATAAGGCGGGACCGATTACCGATACGCAGTATTTT
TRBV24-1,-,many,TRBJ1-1,CATRREMNTEAFF,TGTGCCACCAGACGTGAAATGAACACTGAAGCTTTCTTT